Listed below are T cell receptor beta chains from one sample, sequenced in a study of radiotherapy plus CTLA-4 blockade in lung cancer. TCRdb's copy holds only in-frame clones and misses some; the assay was immunoSEQ multiplex PCR. The sample gives some 62,000 clones, around 77% of which show up once; about 4.4% is in the top ten. Sequenced material: peripheral blood, taken from a patient treated with radiotherapy plus ipilimumab. These receptors were collected from a human donor with non-small cell lung cancer who had a complete response to radiotherapy plus ipilimumab. Each CDR3 is given with its conserved first and last residue.

v_gene,j_gene,CDR3aa
TRBV7-7,TRBJ2-1,CASSLALDSYNEQFF
TRBV4-1,TRBJ1-3,CASSQDQGSTSGNTIYF
TRBV12-5,TRBJ2-1,CASGAFVGERGNEQFF
TRBV7-6,TRBJ2-5,CASSILAGKETQYF
TRBV11-2,TRBJ2-7,CASSSSRVHEQYF
TRBV5-1,TRBJ2-3,CASSLERPATDTQYF
TRBV10-3,TRBJ1-1,CAISLKGGAEAFF
TRBV7-2,TRBJ1-1,CASRRQSNTEAFF
TRBV4-1,TRBJ2-1,CASSQELSGSSSYNEQFF
TRBV21-1,TRBJ1-1,CASSPAVDRINTEAFF
TRBV7-2,TRBJ2-1,CASSLTSGRASYNEQFF
TRBV11-3,TRBJ2-3,CASSLVPSGRADTQYF
TRBV11-2,TRBJ2-7,CASSLDRLSYEQYF
TRBV6-6,TRBJ2-2,CASRLGGVNTGELFF
TRBV6-1,TRBJ2-4,CASSAALAKNIQYF
TRBV19,TRBJ2-1,CASSIRTGNGDEQFF
TRBV7-9,TRBJ2-7,CASSPQGFIYEQYF
TRBV9,TRBJ1-4,CASSVESGFEKLFF
TRBV29-1,TRBJ1-1,CSAGQANTEAFF
TRBV30,TRBJ1-1,CAWRSRDKAFF
TRBV7-2,TRBJ1-1,CASSSGQGGAFF
TRBV29-1,TRBJ2-2,CSVGDTGELFF
TRBV27,TRBJ2-1,CASTAGGNEQFF
TRBV28,TRBJ1-2,CASSSQGIGYTF
TRBV7-2,TRBJ2-3,CASSLTGANTDTQYF
TRBV7-2,TRBJ2-1,CASSHTRTSGSYNEQFF
TRBV7-8,TRBJ2-5,CASIPFGAAKETQYF
TRBV5-1,TRBJ2-7,CASSPTGGSGEQYF
TRBV6-1,TRBJ2-5,CASIKGDWEETQYF